This T cell receptor (beta chain) was sequenced during a study of shared clonotypes between healthy human individuals. The study, taken as a whole, reports: Generally, naive subsets came out with larger estimated richness than memory subsets.

To note about this clone: Its cognate antigen is unknown.

CDR3 length: 16 amino acids. Looked up from germline, CDR1 is SGHTA and CDR2 is FQGNSA. With V trimmed by 5 bases and J by 2 bases, 9 bases remained unmatched. Libraries were prepared by immunoSEQ multiplex PCR; TCRdb keeps only in-frame clonotypes and omits some of them. The repertoire holds roughly 2.2 million clones, with over 90% as singletons. Recent vaccinations or acute infections were absent in the healthy HIV-negative adult donors. The sequence came from a man aged 18 to 35 in good health. Some clones in this sample may be carry-over from other donors' samples. The chain recombines TRBV7-2 with TRBJ2-1, with 7 bases matching TRBD2. The sample taken for sequencing was naive CD4+ T cells from PBMCs. Subset reported: CD45RA+ positively selected. Written as DNA, the CDR3 is TGTGCCAGCAGCCCCTCCCGGGACTACACCTACAATGAGCAGTTCTTC. Translating it yields CASSPSRDYTYNEQFF.